Each of the 26 T cell receptor beta chains below was sequenced from the same sample in a study of cytomegalovirus exposure and HLA in healthy donors. Researchers ran the PCR with 60 Vbeta and 13 Jbeta primers. Clones were sequenced by immunoSEQ multiplex PCR, and TCRdb holds only the in-frame ones, with some missing. The sample carries 150,000 to 200,000 clones, 60% to 80% recorded once. The sample comprised PBMCs. Receptor source: a woman aged 40 to 50 in good health and CMV-seronegative.

The chain is built from TRBV15 and TRBJ2-6, with D unresolved. Looked up from germline, CDR1 is LNHNV and CDR2 is YYDKDF (reference sequence). V lost 3 bases, J lost 0 bases, and 15 bases lay in between. The CDR3 contains 18 residues. The CDR3 region has the DNA TGTGCCACCAGCAGTGCACACGCTTCGCTCTCTGGGGCCAACGTCCTGACTTTC. It encodes CATSSAHASLSGANVLTF.

This chain links TRBV6-7 with TRBJ2-7, with TRBD2 matching 10 bases. TRBV6-7 counts as an open reading frame of uncertain function. This CDR3 contains 15 residues. Losses at the gene ends were 3 bases for V and 2 bases for J; bases not matched to a gene: 4. The CDR3 loop is CASSYRGTSAYEQYF. The CDR3 region has the DNA TGTGCCAGCAGTTATCGGGGGACTAGCGCCTACGAGCAGTACTTC.

This chain joins TRBV29-1 and TRBJ2-7; tentative D call: TRBD1 (6 bases). The germline V and J ends were trimmed by 4 bases and 7 bases, with 14 bases remaining between them. From germline, CDR1 is SQVTM and CDR2 ANQGSEA. The CDR3 loop spans 12 amino acids. The CDR3 loop reads CSVVGATYEQYF. For the CDR3, the DNA is TGCAGCGTTGTGGGGGCTACGTATGAGCAGTACTTC.

V gene TRBV5-4 combines with J gene TRBJ2-2; 7 bases are shared with TRBD1. Germline V gene data show CDR1 as SGHNT and CDR2 as YYREEE (reference sequence). The CDR3 totals 16 residues. J lost 1 base, V lost 4 bases, and 7 bases had no gene match. The CDR3, as DNA: TGTGCCAGCAGCAGCAGACAGGGCCTGAACACCGGGGAGCTGTTTTTT. Protein product: CASSSRQGLNTGELFF.

This clone showed up just a few times. The V call is TRBV7-8, the J call TRBJ2-7; D may be TRBD1 (5 bases). Trimming shortened V by 3 bases and J by 3 bases, and 12 bases separated the two germline ends. From germline, CDR1 is SGHVS and CDR2 FQNEAQ. There are 14 residues in the CDR3. The CDR3 sequence is CASSFKGQGYEQYF. The CDR3 DNA reads TGTGCCAGCAGCTTTAAGGGGCAGGGCTACGAGCAGTACTTC.

This clone was detected only once. The junction and the germline gene differ at one end; a read error may be behind it. V and J are TRBV7-3 and TRBJ2-6, with D possibly TRBD1 on 5 matching bases. The length of the CDR3 is 17 residues. CDR1 SGHTA and CDR2 FQGTGA come from the germline V gene. In nucleotides, the CDR3 is TGTGCCAGCAGCTCAATTGGACGGAGCTCTGGGGCCAACGGCCTGACTTTC. Translation: CASSSIGRSSGANGLTF. The variable domain in full, completed from reference TRBV7-3 and TRBJ2-6, reads GAGVSQTPSNKVTEKGKYVELRCDPISGHTALYWYRQSLGQGPEFLIYFQGTGAADDSGLPNDRFFAVRPEGSVSTLKIQRTERGDSAVYLCASSSIGRSSGANGLTFGAGSRLTVL.

This chain uses TRBV27 with TRBJ2-2; 7 bases align to TRBD1. The CDR3 is 17 amino acids. J was trimmed by 0 bases and V by 3 bases; bases with no gene match: 7. In germline, CDR1 is MNHEY, CDR2 SMNVEV (reference sequence). The CDR3 DNA follows: TGTGCCAGCAGTTTTTGGAGACAGGGCACGAACACCGGGGAGCTGTTTTTT. It yields the protein CASSFWRQGTNTGELFF.

The chain's CDR3 is CASRTRRSYNEQFF. CDR3 nucleotide sequence: TGTGCCAGCAGGACTCGACGCTCCTACAATGAGCAGTTCTTC. The chain employs TRBV28 and TRBJ2-1; D remains unclear. V was clipped by 6 bases and J by 0 bases, with 9 bases between them. Per the germline V gene, CDR1 is MDHEN and CDR2 is SYDVKM. The CDR3 totals 14 residues.

The chain carries TRBV28 and TRBJ2-7; D is unresolved. Trimming pared 4 bases from V and 0 bases from J, leaving 13 bases between. Germline lookup yields CDR1 MDHEN and CDR2 SYDVKM. CDR3 length: 15 amino acids. DNA for the CDR3: TGTGCCAGCAGTTACGGAGCAACGAGCTCCTACGAGCAGTACTTC. It translates to CASSYGATSSYEQYF.

The chain recombines TRBV5-4 with TRBJ2-1; 8 bases are shared with TRBD2. Trimming at V came to 4 bases and at J to 0 bases, leaving 6 bases not matched to a gene. CDR3 length: 16 residues. CDR1 and CDR2 from the germline V gene are SGHNT and YYREEE (reference sequence). CDR3 bases: TGTGCCAGCAGCGCTAAAAGCGGGAGCTCCTACAATGAGCAGTTCTTC. Translation: CASSAKSGSSYNEQFF.

This chain joins TRBV7-9 and TRBJ2-7; TRBD2 is a possible D gene (5 bases). The V end was cut by 5 bases, the J end by 7 bases, with 12 bases between. CDR1 is SEHNR, CDR2 FQNEAQ, per germline (reference sequence). This CDR3 spans 12 amino acids. The CDR3 region is CASSPQEVEQYF. The CDR3 DNA sequence: TGTGCCAGCAGCCCCCAGGAGGTGGAGCAGTACTTC. The complete variable domain, with remaining parts taken from reference TRBV7-9 and TRBJ2-7, reads DTGVSQNPRHKITKRGQNVTFRCDPISEHNRLYWYRQTLGQGPEFLTYFQNEAQLEKSRLLSDRFSAERPKGSFSTLEIQRTEQGDSAMYLCASSPQEVEQYFGPGTRLTVT.

The gene calls are TRBV12-2 and TRBJ2-7; the table assigns TRBD2, which was not confirmed against the DNA. TRBV12-2 is deemed a pseudogene. The CDR3 runs to 15 residues. CDR3 region: CASRLGRLANDEQYF. The CDR3 region has the DNA TGTGCAAGTCGCTTAGGCCGACTAGCGAACGACGAGCAGTACTTC.

V gene TRBV5-1 combines with J gene TRBJ1-4; D is undetermined. Germline V gives CDR1 SGHRS, CDR2 YFSETQ. CDR3 size: 14 residues. Trimming took off 0 bases at V and 3 bases at J, with 6 bases between the two ends. This CDR3 is CASSLVGANEKLFF. CDR3 in DNA: TGCGCCAGCAGCTTGGTGGGAGCTAATGAAAAACTGTTTTTT.

Regarding this clone: One end of the junction does not line up with germline, which may come from a read error. This sequence joins TRBV7-2 and TRBJ2-6; the D gene is possibly TRBD1 (5 bases). Germline V gene data show CDR1 as SGHTA and CDR2 as FQGNSA. This CDR3 spans 15 amino acids. In DNA form, the CDR3 reads TGTGCCAGCAGCTTAATAGGGGCTGGGGCCAACGGCCTGACTTTC. This gives the protein CASSLIGAGANGLTF.

This chain links TRBV6-5 with TRBJ2-1, with D hard to call. The CDR3 extends over 13 amino acids. V was pared by 7 bases and J by 9 bases, with 16 bases between. The V gene's germline CDR1 is MNHEY and CDR2 SVGAGI. The CDR3 bases are TGTGCCAGCACTTTCCTTCTAGGAACTGAGCAGTTCTTC. It yields the protein CASTFLLGTEQFF.

The chain has TRBV5-4 and TRBJ2-3; the D gene is possibly TRBD2 (6 bases). The germline V and J ends were trimmed by 1 base and 5 bases, with 11 bases remaining between them. Germline V gives CDR1 SGHNT, CDR2 YYREEE (reference sequence). The CDR3 loop spans 14 amino acids. CDR3 nucleotides: TGTGCCAGCAGCTTGCCGGGAGCAATAGATACGCAGTATTTT. It encodes CASSLPGAIDTQYF.

The CDR3 loop is CSANLPDTQYF. As DNA, the CDR3 is TGCAGTGCTAACCTACCAGATACGCAGTATTTT. The chain couples TRBV20-1 to TRBJ2-3; D not certain. V lost 4 bases and J 4 bases, leaving 6 bases between the germline ends. The CDR3 spans 11 residues. Germline CDR1 reads DFQATT; CDR2 reads SNEGSKA (reference sequence).

V gene TRBV5-4 combines with J gene TRBJ2-3; 10 bases are a match to TRBD1. Germline CDR1 SGHNT, CDR2 YYREEE (reference sequence). The CDR3 sequence is 16 residues long. V was clipped by 5 bases and J by 1 base; unmatched bases: 7. DNA of the CDR3: TGTGCCAGCAGTTTCCCCGGACAGGGGGGCACAGATACGCAGTATTTT. Protein product: CASSFPGQGGTDTQYF.

The chain employs TRBV6-5 and TRBJ1-4, with D perhaps TRBD1 (6 bases). The length of the CDR3 is 14 residues. V was clipped by 4 bases and J by 0 bases, with 6 bases between them. Germline lookup yields CDR1 MNHEY and CDR2 SVGAGI. The CDR3 sequence is CASSWTATNEKLFF. CDR3 DNA: TGTGCCAGCAGTTGGACAGCAACTAATGAAAAACTGTTTTTT.

This clone was recorded only once. J is TRBJ2-7 and V is TRBV28; D is perhaps TRBD2 (6 bases). This CDR3 contains 15 residues. The germline V gene has CDR1 MDHEN and CDR2 SYDVKM. The V end lost 8 bases, the J end lost 0 bases, and 17 bases lay between the germline ends. The CDR3 loop reads CASARTGVSSYEQYF. The CDR3, as DNA: TGTGCCAGCGCGCGGACGGGAGTGAGCTCCTACGAGCAGTACTTC.

CDR3 residues: CASSFEDRGANEQFF. The CDR3 DNA is TGTGCCAGCAGTTTCGAGGACAGGGGGGCCAATGAGCAGTTCTTC. The chain carries TRBV28 and TRBJ2-1; TRBD1 matches at 10 bases. Germline loops: CDR1 MDHEN, CDR2 SYDVKM. With 3 bases clipped from V and 6 bases from J, the junction kept 5 bases outside the gene matches. This CDR3 region has 15 residues.

This sequence joins TRBV18 and TRBJ2-2; D perhaps matches TRBD2 (5 bases). This CDR3 region has 15 residues. Germline V gene data show CDR1 as KGHSH and CDR2 as LQKENI. Trimming took 3 bases from V and 4 from J, leaving 12 bases between them. In DNA form, the CDR3 reads TGTGCCAGCTCACCGCCGGGATCCAGCACCGGGGAGCTGTTTTTT. Protein sequence: CASSPPGSSTGELFF. Together with reference TRBV18 and TRBJ2-2, the CDR3 gives the full variable domain: NAGVMQNPRHLVRRRGQEARLRCSPMKGHSHVYWYRQLPEEGLKFMVYLQKENIIDESGMPKERFSAEFPKEGPSILRIQQVVRGDSAAYFCASSPPGSSTGELFFGEGSRLTVL.

V and J are TRBV5-1 and TRBJ2-3, with D possibly being TRBD2 (6 bases). This CDR3 is 12 amino acids long. The ends were cut back, 7 bases at V and 5 bases at J, with 11 bases in the middle. Germline loops: CDR1 SGHRS, CDR2 YFSETQ. CDR3 bases: TGCGCCAGCGGTCTGCGGGGAGATACGCAGTATTTT. This translates into CASGLRGDTQYF.

This clone appeared once. The chain combines TRBV19 with TRBJ2-7, with 7 bases fitting TRBD1. In germline, CDR1 is LNHDA, CDR2 SQIVND (reference sequence). V trimming: 2 bases; J trimming: 4 bases; junction bases outside the gene matches: 5. This CDR3 region has 14 residues. The chain's CDR3 is CASSIRDRYYEQYF. DNA for the CDR3: TGTGCCAGTAGTATACGGGACAGATATTACGAGCAGTACTTC. The full variable domain, completed using reference TRBV19 and TRBJ2-7, is DGGITQSPKYLFRKEGQNVTLSCEQNLNHDAMYWYRQDPGQGLRLIYYSQIVNDFQKGDIAEGYSVSREKKESFPLTVTSAQKNPTAFYLCASSIRDRYYEQYFGPGTRLTVT.

The rearrangement links TRBV28 to TRBJ2-3, with no clear D. V shed 7 bases and J shed 1 base, with 9 bases lying between them. The CDR3 spans 13 residues. Germline CDR1 reads MDHEN; CDR2 reads SYDVKM. This chain's CDR3 is CASKWPGTDTQYF. CDR3 bases: TGTGCCAGCAAGTGGCCTGGCACAGATACGCAGTATTTT.

The rearrangement uses TRBV6-1 and TRBJ2-7; D possibly corresponds to TRBD1 (6 bases). V was clipped by 0 bases and J by 5 bases, with 11 bases between them. The CDR3 is made up of 14 amino acids. Germline CDR1 is MNHNS and CDR2 is SASEGT. As DNA, the CDR3 is TGTGCCAGCAGTGAAGCCACAGGGTTCAACGAGCAGTACTTC. This encodes CASSEATGFNEQYF.